One and the same sample provided the 22 T cell receptor beta chains below, sequenced in a study of T cells in Graves' hyperthyroidism and ophthalmopathy. Template material for amplifying TCR beta CDR3 regions consisted of RNA transcripts. Carried out on the TCR CDR3, a first-round RT-PCR used the HTBI primer set. TCRdb reanalysed the multiplex PCR reads using MiXCR and keeps one entry per CDR3 protein. The sample contains 490,000 or so distinct CDR3 sequences, 15% to 20% of which appear only once. The source material was blood. The receptors shown here come from a woman in her thirties with Graves' ophthalmopathy.

This clonotype was detected a few times. CDR3 region: CASSGGTLGPQHF. The CDR3 bases are TGTGCCAGCAGCGGGGGGACCCTGGGGCCCCAGCATTTT. V usage is TRBV7-2 and J usage is TRBJ1-5; D possibly corresponds to TRBD1 (5 bases). The V and J ends lost 5 bases and 9 bases respectively, with 14 bases between them. CDR1 SGHTA and CDR2 FQGNSA come from the germline V gene. This CDR3 is 13 amino acids long.

This clonotype was observed a handful of times. CDR3 bases: TGTGCCAGCAGTCTGAATCTAGCGGGGTCCAATGAGCAGTTCTTC. This translates into CASSLNLAGSNEQFF. V and J are TRBV12-3 or TRBV12-4 and TRBJ2-1; 9 bases agree with TRBD2. V lost 5 bases to trimming and J lost 6 bases; unmatched junction nucleotides: 8. This CDR3 region has 15 residues.

This clonotype was counted only a few times. The rearrangement links TRBV13 to TRBJ1-4, with 10 bases lining up with TRBD1. J gave up 6 bases and V 4 bases, and 2 bases lay outside the gene matches. The CDR3 contains 14 residues. Germline CDR1 is PRHDT and CDR2 is FYEKMQ (reference sequence). CDR3 sequence (DNA): TGTGCCAGCAGCTGGGACAGGGGAGATGAAAAACTGTTTTTT. Its translation: CASSWDRGDEKLFF.

This clonotype showed up just a few times. The chain uses TRBV19 and TRBJ2-3, with 8 positions matching TRBD1. The CDR3 has 15 residues. V gave up 5 bases and J gave up 3 bases; unmatched junction bases: 7. The germline V gene encodes CDR1 LNHDA and CDR2 SQIVND (reference sequence). This chain's CDR3 is CASSADRAGTDTQYF. The CDR3 nucleotides read TGTGCCAGTAGTGCGGACAGGGCGGGGACAGATACGCAGTATTTT.

This clonotype was observed a few times. The rearrangement uses TRBV6-1 and TRBJ1-1; the match to TRBD1 covers 7 bases. Germline V lookup: CDR1 MNHNS, CDR2 SASEGT. The V segment lost 8 bases and the J segment 3 bases; nucleotides outside the gene matches: 6. The CDR3 has 13 residues. The CDR3 loop reads CASQGGGDTEAFF. CDR3 bases: TGTGCCAGCCAGGGGGGGGGTGACACTGAAGCTTTCTTT.

This clonotype was seen a handful of times. The CDR3 protein is CASSSRTGGWHTIYF. Written as DNA, the CDR3 is TGTGCCAGCAGTTCGAGGACAGGGGGCTGGCACACCATATATTTT. The rearrangement joins TRBV28 to TRBJ1-3; 11 bases are shared with TRBD1. The V segment lost 4 bases and the J segment 8 bases; nucleotides outside the gene matches: 7. The germline V gene has CDR1 MDHEN and CDR2 SYDVKM. This CDR3 spans 15 amino acids.

This clonotype occurred many times. The rearrangement joins TRBV28 to TRBJ2-2, with a tentative D call TRBD1 (5 bases). Trimming stripped 5 bases from V and 0 bases from J, with 13 bases between. The V gene's germline CDR1 is MDHEN and CDR2 SYDVKM. The CDR3 is 16 amino acids. In DNA form, the CDR3 reads TGTGCCAGCAGTGGCCGTTTGACAGCGAACACCGGGGAGCTGTTTTTT. Amino acids: CASSGRLTANTGELFF.

The chain recombines TRBV7-9 with TRBJ1-5, with D maybe TRBD1 (6 bases). The CDR3 runs 15 residues. The germline V gene encodes CDR1 SEHNR and CDR2 FQNEAQ (reference sequence). Trimming cost V 4 bases and J 3 bases, with 13 bases left between them. CDR3 coding DNA: TGTGCCAGCAGCTCCCTACAGGGCTTCAATCAGCCCCAGCATTTT. This gives the protein CASSSLQGFNQPQHF.

There are many counts of this clonotype. The genes are TRBV2 and TRBJ2-5; 12 bases match TRBD2. The CDR3 is made up of 17 amino acids. The V segment lost 5 bases and the J segment 1 base; nucleotides outside the gene matches: 8. The germline gives CDR1 SNHLY, CDR2 FYNNEI. The CDR3 region is CASSKTLAGGPQETQYF. The CDR3 nucleotides are TGTGCCAGCAGTAAAACACTAGCGGGAGGTCCCCAAGAGACCCAGTACTTC. Filled out from reference TRBV2 and TRBJ2-5, the complete variable domain reads EPEVTQTPSHQVTQMGQEVILRCVPISNHLYFYWYRQILGQKVEFLVSFYNNEISEKSEIFDDQFSVERPDGSNFTLKIRSTKLEDSAMYFCASSKTLAGGPQETQYFGPGTRLLVL.

Ten or more counts support this clonotype. This sequence joins TRBV2 and TRBJ2-2; 7 positions match TRBD1. V shed 0 bases, J shed 0 bases, and the junction held 1 base outside the gene matches. The germline CDR1 and CDR2 sequences are SNHLY and FYNNEI. This CDR3 is built from 16 residues. This chain's CDR3 is CASSEAGQTNTGELFF. The CDR3 DNA reads TGTGCCAGCAGTGAAGCGGGACAGACGAACACCGGGGAGCTGTTTTTT.

This clonotype was observed many times. The chain carries TRBV11-2 and TRBJ2-1, with D hard to call. The V gene's germline CDR1 is SGHAT and CDR2 FQNNGV. The V end was cut by 3 bases, the J end by 5 bases, with 5 bases between. CDR3 length equals 12 residues. CDR3 residues: CASSFPHNEQFF. The CDR3 DNA is TGTGCCAGCAGCTTTCCCCACAATGAGCAGTTCTTC. Together with reference TRBV11-2 and TRBJ2-1, the CDR3 gives the full variable domain: EAGVAQSPRYKIIEKRQSVAFWCNPISGHATLYWYQQILGQGPKLLIQFQNNGVVDDSQLPKDRFSAERLKGVDSTLKIQPAKLEDSAVYLCASSFPHNEQFFGPGTRLTVL.

This clonotype was picked up many times. This chain connects TRBV11-2 to TRBJ2-4, with 13 nucleotides matching TRBD2. This CDR3 is built from 20 residues. Germline values: CDR1 SGHAT, CDR2 FQNNGV. Trimming removed 5 bases from V and 2 bases from J; junction bases left unmatched: 15. The CDR3 sequence: CASSLQPGLAGDPSKNIQYF. In DNA form, the CDR3 reads TGTGCCAGCAGCCTCCAACCCGGACTAGCGGGAGATCCTTCCAAAAACATTCAGTACTTC.

This clonotype was observed at least ten times. The chain links TRBV28 to TRBJ2-7; 7 bases map to TRBD2. The J segment lost 3 bases and the V segment lost 4 bases, leaving 9 bases of the junction unmatched. Germline CDR1 MDHEN, CDR2 SYDVKM. This CDR3 spans 15 amino acids. CDR3 amino acids: CASSSLISGNYEQYF. CDR3 coding DNA: TGTGCCAGCAGTTCCTTGATCAGCGGGAACTACGAGCAGTACTTC.

This clonotype came up many times. The rearrangement joins TRBV6-5 to TRBJ1-2; maybe TRBD1 (6 bases). Per germline, CDR1 MNHEY and CDR2 SVGAGI. Trimming left V 0 bases short and J 5 bases short, with 13 bases between. The CDR3 extends over 15 amino acids. The CDR3 is CASSYSSPQGYGYTF. CDR3 bases: TGTGCCAGCAGTTACTCGTCGCCACAGGGATATGGCTACACCTTC.

Note on this clonotype: Possible read error: a much larger clone is one base away. The rearrangement joins TRBV20-1 to TRBJ2-7; 7 nucleotides agree with TRBD2. The CDR3 runs 14 residues. The germline V gene encodes CDR1 DFQATT and CDR2 SNEGSKA (reference sequence). CDR3 DNA sequence: TGCAGTGCGATGTCAGCGGGAACGTCCTGCGAGCAGTACTTC. This translates into CSAMSAGTSCEQYF.

The rearrangement links TRBV10-3 to TRBJ1-1, with a tentative D call TRBD1 (5 bases). This CDR3 region has 12 residues. Germline V gene lookup returns CDR1 ENHRY and CDR2 SYGVKD. V was clipped by 10 bases and J by 1 base, with 10 bases between them. The CDR3 region has the DNA TGTGCCACCCTGACAGAGAACACTGAAGCTTTCTTT. Amino acids: CATLTENTEAFF.

This clonotype was picked up many times. The genes are TRBV7-3 and TRBJ2-3, with D tentatively TRBD2 (5 bases). Germline V gives CDR1 SGHTA, CDR2 FQGTGA. There are 13 residues in the CDR3. Trimming pared 5 bases from V and 3 bases from J, leaving 9 bases between. The CDR3 DNA reads as TGTGCCAGCAGCCGAACGGGGACAGATACGCAGTATTTT. It encodes CASSRTGTDTQYF.

V and J are TRBV5-8 and TRBJ1-1; 12 bases line up with TRBD1. The ends lost 4 bases at V and 13 bases at J; junction bases unmatched: 8. Germline values: CDR1 SGHTS, CDR2 YDEGEE. The CDR3 has 13 residues. The CDR3 reads CASSRPGQGAGFF. The CDR3 nucleotides are TGTGCCAGCAGCCGACCGGGACAGGGGGCCGGTTTCTTT.

This chain links TRBV27 with TRBJ2-1; 11 bases align to TRBD2. This CDR3 has 16 residues. The junction had 7 bases not matched to a gene; V was cut back by 5 bases and J by 4 bases. CDR1 MNHEY and CDR2 SMNVEV come from the germline V gene (reference sequence). CDR3 protein: CASSTGTSGGYNEQFF. DNA of the CDR3: TGTGCCAGCAGTACCGGAACTAGCGGGGGATACAATGAGCAGTTCTTC.

This clonotype showed up just once. The V and J genes are TRBV5-5 and TRBJ2-1; TRBD2 matches at 9 bases. The CDR3 spans 17 residues. V lost 3 bases, J lost 8 bases, and 15 bases stayed unmatched. Germline CDR1 SGHKS, CDR2 YYEKEE (reference sequence). This CDR3 reads CASSYLPWTSEGDEQFF. The CDR3 coding sequence is TGTGCCAGCAGCTATCTGCCTTGGACTAGCGAAGGGGATGAGCAGTTCTTC.

This clonotype was observed a few times. This chain joins TRBV12-3 or TRBV12-4 and TRBJ2-5, with a tentative D call TRBD1 (6 bases). V gave up 5 bases and J gave up 3 bases, with 13 bases separating them. CDR3 length equals 14 residues. The CDR3 is CASSLNRVKETQYF. The CDR3 DNA is TGTGCCAGCAGTCTCAACAGGGTTAAAGAGACCCAGTACTTC.

This clonotype was counted between two and nine times. V usage is TRBV2 and J usage is TRBJ2-1; 10 bases match TRBD2. After removal of 2 bases from V and 1 base from J, the junction contained 5 bases not matched to a gene. Germline V gives CDR1 SNHLY, CDR2 FYNNEI. The CDR3 is 17 amino acids. The CDR3 region has the DNA TGTGCCAGCAGTGAAATGAAGCGGGAGGGATCCTACAATGAGCAGTTCTTC. This gives the protein CASSEMKREGSYNEQFF.